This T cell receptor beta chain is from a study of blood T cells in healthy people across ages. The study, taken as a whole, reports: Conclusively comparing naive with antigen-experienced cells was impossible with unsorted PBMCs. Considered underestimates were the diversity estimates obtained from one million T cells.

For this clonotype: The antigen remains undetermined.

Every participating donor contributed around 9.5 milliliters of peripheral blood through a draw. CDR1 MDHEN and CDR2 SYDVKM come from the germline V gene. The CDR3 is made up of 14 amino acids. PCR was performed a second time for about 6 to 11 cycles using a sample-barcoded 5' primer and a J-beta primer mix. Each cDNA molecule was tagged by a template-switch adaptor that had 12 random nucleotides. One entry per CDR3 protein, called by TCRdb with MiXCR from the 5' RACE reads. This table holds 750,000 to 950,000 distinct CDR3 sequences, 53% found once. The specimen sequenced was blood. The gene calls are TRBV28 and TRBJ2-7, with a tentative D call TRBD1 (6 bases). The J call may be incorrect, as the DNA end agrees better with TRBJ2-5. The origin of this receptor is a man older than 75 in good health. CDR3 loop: CASRELKGGETQYF. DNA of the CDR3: TGTGCCAGCAGAGAGCTAAAAGGGGGTGAGACCCAGTACTTC.